The TCR beta chain under discussion was sequenced for a study of blood T cells in healthy people across ages. Overall study context: Roughly one uniquely barcoded beta molecule per two T cells was captured.

Using a J-beta primer mix together with a sample-barcoded 5' primer, a second PCR was run for about 7 to 12 cycles. Researchers report that a template-switch adaptor with 12 random nucleotides tagged each cDNA molecule. Via MiXCR, TCRdb re-called the 5' RACE reads, giving one row per CDR3 protein. This sample has 1.5 million to 2 million distinct CDR3 sequences; about 28% occur once, and the top ten carry approximately 7.7%. General observations from the study: A roughly linear age-dependent decrease characterized TCR beta diversity per million T cells. Among long-lived donors, naive CD4+ cells were more numerous and diversity higher than in aged donors.

This clonotype occurred a few times. The antigen is not known. CDR1 SGHTA and CDR2 FQGNSA come from the germline V gene. The CDR3 is 15 amino acids. With 5 bases removed from V and 3 bases from J, the gap between germline ends came to 16 bases. This TCR was sampled from a woman in her 30s in good health. Material: blood. The rearrangement joins TRBV7-2 to TRBJ1-2, with unresolved D. The CDR3: CASSGRDGHYYGYTF. Here the CDR3 DNA reads TGTGCCAGCAGCGGAAGAGACGGGCATTACTATGGCTACACCTTC. Full variable domain (outside the CDR3, taken from reference TRBV7-2 and TRBJ1-2): GAGVSQSPSNKVTEKGKDVELRCDPISGHTALYWYRQSLGQGLEFLIYFQGNSAPDKSGLPSDRFSAERTGGSVSTLTIQRTQQEDSAVYLCASSGRDGHYYGYTFGSGTRLTVV.